One sample yielded the 23 T cell receptor beta chains listed below, sequenced in a study of response to subunit inactivated influenza vaccine. TCRdb processed the RT-PCR reads anew with MiXCR; each CDR3 protein has one entry. The sample includes roughly 700,000 distinct CDR3 sequences, around 13% of them seen just once. The sample here was PBMCs from blood, taken roughly 15 days before vaccination. Receptors were obtained from a man aged 50 or older who received an inactivated influenza vaccine.

The chain joins TRBV11-2 to TRBJ2-6; a weak D match, TRBD1 (6 bases). The V and J ends lost 2 bases and 0 bases respectively, with 14 bases between them. Looked up from germline, CDR1 is SGHAT and CDR2 is FQNNGV. The CDR3 sequence is 18 residues long. The CDR3 here is CASSLLVLQGSGANVLTF. CDR3 nucleotide sequence: TGTGCCAGCAGCTTATTGGTTCTACAGGGCTCTGGGGCCAACGTCCTGACTTTC.

The V and J genes are TRBV11-2 and TRBJ2-1; D gene ambiguous. Trimming took off 4 bases at V and 3 bases at J, with 13 bases between the two ends. This CDR3 comprises 15 residues. The germline V gene has CDR1 SGHAT and CDR2 FQNNGV. The CDR3 loop reads CASSSLRVSYNEQFF. CDR3 nucleotide sequence: TGTGCCAGCAGCTCCCTTCGGGTTAGCTACAATGAGCAGTTCTTC.

The chain combines TRBV15 with TRBJ2-3, with D possibly matching TRBD1 (5 bases). This CDR3 is built from 15 residues. CDR1 and CDR2 (germline): LNHNV, YYDKDF (reference sequence). V lost 0 bases and J 4 bases, leaving 11 bases between the germline ends. The CDR3 region is CATSRDFQGSDTQYF. The CDR3 nucleotides read TGTGCCACCAGCAGAGATTTCCAGGGCTCAGATACGCAGTATTTT.

V and J are TRBV2 and TRBJ2-7, with 7 bases aligning to TRBD1. Germline trimming cut 4 bases from V and 5 bases from J; bases unmatched to any gene: 8. Germline V gene lookup returns CDR1 SNHLY and CDR2 FYNNEI. The CDR3 covers 14 residues. This chain's CDR3 is CASSVGGQSHEQYF. In DNA, the CDR3 is TGTGCCAGCAGTGTTGGGGGACAGTCCCACGAGCAGTACTTC.

This clonotype has at least ten counts. The rearrangement joins TRBV4-1 to TRBJ2-3; D not resolved. V dropped 0 bases and J dropped 1 base, with 5 bases sitting between them. The CDR3 loop spans 14 amino acids. Germline lookup yields CDR1 MGHRA and CDR2 YSYEKL. DNA of the CDR3: TGCGCCAGCAGCCAAGAAGAAGGCACAGATACGCAGTATTTT. Residues: CASSQEEGTDTQYF.

This chain uses TRBV29-1 with TRBJ2-3, with no clear D. Between the trimmed V and J ends, which lost 4 bases and 3 bases, there was a span of 8 bases. Germline-derived CDR1 and CDR2 are SQVTM and ANQGSEA. CDR3 length: 12 amino acids. The CDR3 sequence: CSVGGVTDTQYF. In DNA form, the CDR3 reads TGCAGCGTTGGTGGTGTAACAGATACGCAGTATTTT.

This clonotype has a handful of counts. The V and J genes are TRBV12-3 or TRBV12-4 and TRBJ2-3; D possibly uses TRBD1 or TRBD2 (5 bases each). Trimming removed 9 bases at V and 4 bases at J, with 17 bases between. This CDR3 contains 14 residues. CDR3 amino acids: CASHRGVWADTQYF. The CDR3 nucleotides read TGTGCCAGTCACAGAGGGGTTTGGGCAGATACGCAGTATTTT.

The sample holds many counts of this clonotype. V gene TRBV5-1 combines with J gene TRBJ2-7, with 7 bases identical to TRBD1. The ends lost 2 bases at V and 4 bases at J; junction bases unmatched: 6. This CDR3 region has 14 residues. Germline loops: CDR1 SGHRS, CDR2 YFSETQ. CDR3: CASSFTGTAYEQYF. CDR3 in DNA: TGCGCCAGCAGCTTCACCGGGACAGCATACGAGCAGTACTTC. Variable domain in full (rest from reference TRBV5-1 and TRBJ2-7): KAGVTQTPRYLIKTRGQQVTLSCSPISGHRSVSWYQQTPGQGLQFLFEYFSETQRNKGNFPGRFSGRQFSNSRSEMNVSTLELGDSALYLCASSFTGTAYEQYFGPGTRLTVT.

This clonotype was counted between two and nine times. V and J are TRBV6-2 or TRBV6-3 and TRBJ2-1; 10 nucleotides line up with TRBD2. J lost 3 bases, V lost 0 bases, and 5 bases had no gene match. Looked up from germline, CDR1 is MNHEY and CDR2 is SVGEGT. CDR3 length: 17 amino acids. The chain's CDR3 is CASSYSRGLADYNEQFF. The CDR3 DNA sequence: TGTGCCAGCAGTTACTCGAGAGGACTAGCGGACTACAATGAGCAGTTCTTC.

This clonotype was counted only a few times. The J gene is TRBJ2-1, the V gene TRBV27, with TRBD1 matching 8 bases. The CDR3 spans 16 residues. Losses at the gene ends were 5 bases for V and 6 bases for J; bases not matched to a gene: 12. CDR1 and CDR2 (germline): MNHEY, SMNVEV (reference sequence). The CDR3 DNA sequence: TGTGCCAGCAGTCCCGTCTCAGGGGGCCGGGGCAATGAGCAGTTCTTC. Its protein product is CASSPVSGGRGNEQFF.

This chain joins TRBV7-2 and TRBJ2-1, with D possibly TRBD2 on 7 matching bases. This CDR3 comprises 14 residues. CDR1 is SGHTA and CDR2 is FQGNSA in the germline V gene. The V end lost 7 bases, the J end lost 9 bases, and 19 bases lay between the germline ends. The CDR3 sequence: CASTRGGDYGEQFF. The DNA for the CDR3 is TGTGCCAGCACCCGAGGGGGGGATTACGGTGAGCAGTTCTTC.

J is TRBJ2-1 and V is TRBV7-9; weak D call: TRBD2 (6 bases). Germline V CDR1 and CDR2: SEHNR, FQNEAQ (reference sequence). Trimming left V 7 bases short and J 7 bases short, with 17 bases between. The CDR3 runs 14 residues. The CDR3 region has the DNA TGTGCCAGCATCTCGGGCGGAGGGATGAATGAGCAGTTCTTC. Its protein product is CASISGGGMNEQFF.

The chain uses TRBV4-3 and TRBJ2-2, with unresolved D. The CDR3 contains 16 residues. Germline values: CDR1 LGHNA, CDR2 YSLEER. Trimming cost V 0 bases and J 2 bases, with 10 bases left between them. CDR3 residues: CASSQDVGSNTGELFF. The CDR3 nucleotides are TGCGCCAGCAGCCAAGATGTTGGCTCCAACACCGGGGAGCTGTTTTTT.

This clonotype was counted a few times. This sequence joins TRBV9 and TRBJ2-1; TRBD2 agrees at 12 bases. With V trimmed by 4 bases and J by 12 bases, 14 bases remained unmatched. The CDR3 sequence is 16 residues long. CDR1 SGDLS and CDR2 YYNGEE come from the germline V gene. CDR3 nucleotide sequence: TGTGCCAGCAGCTCCGGACTAGCGGGGCTGGGTCTGGCGCAGTTCTTC. Amino acids: CASSSGLAGLGLAQFF.

The genes are TRBV7-2 and TRBJ2-1; D remains unclear. Trimming left V 1 base short and J 8 bases short, with 9 bases between. This CDR3 contains 13 residues. The germline gives CDR1 SGHTA, CDR2 FQGNSA. CDR3 amino acids: CASSLGLYDEQFF. CDR3 coding DNA: TGTGCCAGCAGCTTAGGACTTTACGATGAGCAGTTCTTC.

Details on this clonotype: An end of the junction differs from the germline gene, which may be a read error. The V gene is TRBV12-3 or TRBV12-4, the J gene TRBJ2-3; 10 bases line up with TRBD1. This CDR3 contains 16 residues. Here the CDR3 reads CASSLDRGLRTDTQYF. CDR3 in DNA: TGTGCCAGCAGCTTAGACAGGGGGCTAAGGACAGATACGCAGTATTTT.

The sample holds many counts of this clonotype. The rearrangement uses TRBV29-1 and TRBJ1-5, with TRBD1 as a possible D gene (5 bases). V was clipped by 6 bases and J by 2 bases, with 11 bases between them. Germline assignment: CDR1 SQVTM and CDR2 ANQGSEA. The CDR3 consists of 13 residues. The CDR3: CSVGPDGNQPQHF. CDR3 bases: TGCAGCGTGGGACCCGACGGCAATCAGCCCCAGCATTTT. The complete variable domain, with remaining parts taken from reference TRBV29-1 and TRBJ1-5, reads SAVISQKPSRDICQRGTSLTIQCQVDSQVTMMFWYRQQPGQSLTLIATANQGSEATYESGFVIDKFPISRPNLTFSTLTVSNMSPEDSSIYLCSVGPDGNQPQHFGDGTRLSIL.

V gene TRBV20-1 combines with J gene TRBJ2-5; D ambiguous. The V and J ends lost 3 bases and 2 bases respectively, with 7 bases between them. The CDR3 loop spans 12 amino acids. Germline V CDR1 and CDR2: DFQATT, SNEGSKA (reference sequence). The CDR3 sequence is CSASRRQETQYF. CDR3 nucleotides: TGCAGTGCTAGCCGGAGACAAGAGACCCAGTACTTC.

This clonotype has more than one count but fewer than ten. The gene calls are TRBV6-5 and TRBJ1-2; D gene uncertain. Germline V gene lookup returns CDR1 MNHEY and CDR2 SVGAGI. Deletions cut 0 bases from V and 6 bases from J, with 14 bases between. The CDR3 sequence is 15 residues long. For the CDR3, the DNA is TGTGCCAGCAGTTACTCGAGGTGGAGCAGAGATGGCTACACCTTC. Protein sequence: CASSYSRWSRDGYTF.

The chain uses TRBV5-4 and TRBJ1-1; TRBD1 matches 11 bases. The CDR3 has 15 residues. Per germline, CDR1 SGHNT and CDR2 YYREEE (reference sequence). Losses at the gene ends were 0 bases for V and 9 bases for J; bases not matched to a gene: 7. The DNA of the CDR3 is TGTGCCAGCAGCTTGGGATGGACAGGGGGCATGCAAGCTTTCTTT. This gives the protein CASSLGWTGGMQAFF.

The table lists this clonotype with a few counts. The chain couples TRBV20-1 to TRBJ2-2, with TRBD1 matching over 11 bases. Germline assignment: CDR1 DFQATT and CDR2 SNEGSKA (reference sequence). Trimming at V came to 1 base and at J to 4 bases, leaving 5 bases not matched to a gene. This CDR3 is built from 16 residues. The CDR3 sequence: CSARGRGTGGTGELFF. DNA for the CDR3: TGCAGTGCTAGAGGAAGGGGGACAGGGGGCACCGGGGAGCTGTTTTTT.

This clonotype has at least ten counts. The rearrangement joins TRBV6-5 to TRBJ2-5; 7 positions agree with TRBD2. Germline CDR1 is MNHEY and CDR2 is SVGAGI. V shed 0 bases, J shed 5 bases, and the junction held 9 bases outside the gene matches. The CDR3 length is 16 residues. The CDR3 sequence is CASSYSPGAGWETQYF. The CDR3 DNA follows: TGTGCCAGCAGTTACTCCCCGGGAGCGGGGTGGGAGACCCAGTACTTC.

Only a few counts were recorded for this clonotype. This chain uses TRBV30 with TRBJ1-5, with D perhaps matching TRBD1 (6 bases). Trimming removed 0 bases at V and 2 bases at J, with 8 bases between. CDR3 length: 14 residues. The germline V gene encodes CDR1 GTSNPN and CDR2 SVGIG (reference sequence). This CDR3 reads CAWSVQGGNQPQHF. Here the CDR3 DNA reads TGTGCCTGGAGTGTACAGGGCGGCAATCAGCCCCAGCATTTT.